This T cell receptor beta chain appears in the sequencing data of a study of cytomegalovirus exposure and HLA in healthy donors. The study ran its PCR with 60 Vbeta and 13 Jbeta primers. The assay was immunoSEQ multiplex PCR, and TCRdb's table has in-frame clones only and misses some. The table records roughly 160,000 clones, roughly 80% of them present only once. Trimming took 4 bases from V and 1 from J; bases not matched to a gene: 6. CDR1 is SGHRS and CDR2 is YFSETQ in the germline V gene. The CDR3 covers 15 residues. Details on this clone: Its antigen is undetermined.

Study-level findings and limits: A later analysis found that most CMV-associated TCR beta chains appeared HLA-restricted. Follow-up analysis seemed to connect common viral pathogens with several of the most significant clusters identified. A few V segments could not be told apart, such as TRBV6-2 and TRBV6-3, and were left out.

Sequenced: PBMCs. J is TRBJ1-2 and V is TRBV5-1; 8 nucleotides align to TRBD1. This receptor was obtained from a male donor in good health and CMV-seronegative. This CDR3 is CASSRWTGINYGYTF. DNA of the CDR3: TGCGCCAGCAGCCGATGGACAGGGATTAACTATGGCTACACCTTC.